These T cell receptor beta chains were read from a single sample in a study of siplizumab effects on memory and regulatory T cells. Assay used: immunoSEQ multiplex PCR; TCRdb lists only in-frame clones, some missing. The table has roughly 68,000 clones, approximately 87% seen once; the top ten hold about 3.8%. The sequenced sample consisted of memory CD4+ T cells sorted from blood. These receptors originate from a human donor in good health. CDR3s include the opening cysteine and the closing phenylalanine or tryptophan. A D gene is named only where the DNA matches it firmly. Expanded clones get a size class; other rows say once, few or many, or leave the size out.

J: TRBJ1-2
D: -
V: TRBV5-6
size: -
DNA: TGTGCCAGCAGCGCAAGCTGGGCGATTGGCTACACCTTC
CDR3: CASSASWAIGYTF

J: TRBJ2-7
D: -
V: TRBV19
size: -
DNA: TGTGCCAGTAGGGGGACACAACCGTCCGAGCAGTACTTC
CDR3: CASRGTQPSEQYF

J: TRBJ2-5
D: TRBD1
V: TRBV5-4
size: -
DNA: TGTGCCAGCAGCTTGGGGGACAGGGTGGAGACCCAGTACTTC
CDR3: CASSLGDRVETQYF

J: TRBJ1-5
D: -
V: TRBV4-1
size: -
DNA: TGCGCCAGCAGTGGACTTAACAATCAGCCCCAGCATTTT
CDR3: CASSGLNNQPQHF

J: TRBJ1-5
D: TRBD1
V: TRBV19
size: -
DNA: TGTGCCAGCGGGACAGTCATCTTCCAGCCCCAGCATTTT
CDR3: CASGTVIFQPQHF

J: TRBJ2-5
D: -
V: TRBV2
size: -
DNA: TGTGCCAGCAGTGAAGAACAGGGCACAGAGACCCAGTACTTC
CDR3: CASSEEQGTETQYF

J: TRBJ2-1
D: -
V: TRBV5-6
size: -
DNA: TGTGCCAGCAGCACAGATTACCACAATGAGCAGTTCTTC
CDR3: CASSTDYHNEQFF

J: TRBJ1-4
D: TRBD1
V: TRBV5-1
size: -
DNA: TGCGCCAGCAGCCCATCGACAGGGGGAGAAAAACTGTTTTTT
CDR3: CASSPSTGGEKLFF

J: TRBJ1-6
D: -
V: TRBV6-5
size: -
DNA: TGTGCCAGCCGCCGGGGTATGGGCTCACCCCTCCACTTT
CDR3: CASRRGMGSPLHF

J: TRBJ2-6
D: -
V: TRBV7-2
size: once
DNA: TGTGCCAGCAGTTATAGCATGGGGACTGGGGCCAACGTCCTGACTTTC
CDR3: CASSYSMGTGANVLTF